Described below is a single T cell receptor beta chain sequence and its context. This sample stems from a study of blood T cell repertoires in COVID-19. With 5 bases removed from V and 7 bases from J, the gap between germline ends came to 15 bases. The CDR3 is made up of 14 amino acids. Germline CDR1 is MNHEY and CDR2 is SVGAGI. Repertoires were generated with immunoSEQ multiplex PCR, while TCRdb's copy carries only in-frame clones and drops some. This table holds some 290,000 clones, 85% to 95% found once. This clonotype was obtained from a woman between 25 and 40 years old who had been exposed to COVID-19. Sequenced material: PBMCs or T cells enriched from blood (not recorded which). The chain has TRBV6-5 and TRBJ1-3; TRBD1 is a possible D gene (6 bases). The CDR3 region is CASSLQGVGNTIYF. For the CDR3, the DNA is TGTGCCAGCAGTCTACAGGGTGTGGGGAACACCATATATTTT.